Below, 17 T cell receptor beta chains from the same sample are listed, as sequenced in a study of cytomegalovirus exposure and HLA in healthy donors. Primers included in the PCR were 60 Vbeta and 13 Jbeta primers. Method: immunoSEQ multiplex PCR; TCRdb's copy keeps in-frame clones and lacks some. The sample has about 160,000 clones, 70% to 90% seen once. Sequences were obtained from PBMCs. The receptors originated from a woman younger than 30 in good health and CMV-seronegative.

In this sample, this clone turned up a few times. The chain is built from TRBV2 and TRBJ2-1, with D possibly matching TRBD2 (6 bases). The V and J ends lost 10 bases and 5 bases respectively, with 18 bases between them. This CDR3 has 14 amino acids. Per the germline V gene, CDR1 is SNHLY and CDR2 is FYNNEI. As DNA, the CDR3 is TGTGCCAAAGGGACTCAACGGATTAACAATGAGCAGTTCTTC. Translated: CAKGTQRINNEQFF.

This clone was picked up a small number of times. V is TRBV29-1 and J is TRBJ1-5; 9 positions agree with TRBD1. Germline CDR1 and CDR2: SQVTM and ANQGSEA. V was clipped by 0 bases and J by 7 bases; unmatched bases: 10. The CDR3 spans 16 residues. The CDR3 DNA reads TGCAGCGTTGAAGATCCGGGACAGGGTCGGAACCAGCCCCAGCATTTT. Translated: CSVEDPGQGRNQPQHF. Full variable domain (rest looked up from reference TRBV29-1 and TRBJ1-5): SAVISQKPSRDICQRGTSLTIQCQVDSQVTMMFWYRQQPGQSLTLIATANQGSEATYESGFVIDKFPISRPNLTFSTLTVSNMSPEDSSIYLCSVEDPGQGRNQPQHFGDGTRLSIL.

The chain employs TRBV5-1 and TRBJ1-1; D unclear. CDR1 and CDR2 from the germline V gene are SGHRS and YFSETQ. This CDR3 is built from 16 residues. Between the trimmed V and J ends, which lost 4 bases and 0 bases, there was a span of 16 bases. CDR3 protein: CASSPAIQVVNTEAFF. DNA of the CDR3: TGCGCCAGCAGCCCGGCAATTCAGGTCGTGAACACTGAAGCTTTCTTT.

The chain combines TRBV5-1 with TRBJ1-2, with 10 bases identical to TRBD1. V trimming: 8 bases; J trimming: 5 bases; junction bases outside the gene matches: 9. CDR1 and CDR2 from the germline V gene are SGHRS and YFSETQ. This CDR3 comprises 14 residues. CDR3 coding DNA: TGCGCCAGACTTACGGGACAGGGGATTTATGGCTACACCTTC. Its protein is CARLTGQGIYGYTF. Combining the CDR3 with reference TRBV5-1 and TRBJ1-2 gives the whole variable domain KAGVTQTPRYLIKTRGQQVTLSCSPISGHRSVSWYQQTPGQGLQFLFEYFSETQRNKGNFPGRFSGRQFSNSRSEMNVSTLELGDSALYLCARLTGQGIYGYTFGSGTRLTVV.

The chain employs TRBV15 and TRBJ1-4, with D perhaps TRBD1 (6 bases). In germline, CDR1 is LNHNV, CDR2 YYDKDF (reference sequence). The CDR3 consists of 15 residues. V lost 6 bases and J lost 5, with 16 bases in between. The CDR3 is CATSRVIQGNEKLFF. Written as DNA, the CDR3 is TGTGCCACCAGTAGGGTGATCCAGGGGAATGAAAAACTGTTTTTT.

This chain joins TRBV4-2 and TRBJ2-7; TRBD2 matches at 9 bases. The CDR3 is 17 amino acids. Trimming removed 4 bases from V and 3 bases from J; junction bases left unmatched: 13. Germline CDR1 LGHNA, CDR2 YNFKEQ. The CDR3, as DNA: TGTGCCAGCAGCCGAGACGCTCTAGCGGGGACCTTCTACGAGCAGTACTTC. Translated, it gives CASSRDALAGTFYEQYF.

The gene calls are TRBV30 and TRBJ1-6; D is uncertain. Germline V gene data show CDR1 as GTSNPN and CDR2 as SVGIG (reference sequence). Trimming took off 5 bases at V and 6 bases at J, with 8 bases between the two ends. CDR3 size: 12 residues. CDR3 sequence reads: CAWGRVNSPLHF. The CDR3 DNA reads as TGTGCCTGGGGGAGGGTTAATTCACCCCTCCACTTT.

About this clone itself: Germline and junction disagree at one end, which may indicate a read error. The J gene is TRBJ2-5, the V gene TRBV13, with D possibly matching TRBD1 (5 bases). The CDR3 spans 12 residues. The germline gives CDR1 PRHDT, CDR2 FYEKMQ (reference sequence). In DNA, the CDR3 is TGTGCCAGCAGCTTAGCAGGGCCTTCCCCGCACTTC. It is translated as CASSLAGPSPHF.

In this sample, this clone turned up a few times. The DNA of the CDR3 is TGTGCCAGCAGTTACTCAGGGACAGGGGGCACCGGGGAGCTGTTTTTT. It encodes CASSYSGTGGTGELFF. This chain connects TRBV6-5 to TRBJ2-2; 11 positions match TRBD1. The trim removed 0 bases at V and 4 bases at J, leaving 1 base unmatched. The CDR3 spans 16 residues. Per germline, CDR1 MNHEY and CDR2 SVGAGI.

About this clone itself: The junction and the germline gene differ at one end; a read error may be behind it. The chain uses TRBV7-9 and TRBJ1-2, with TRBD1 matching 7 bases. The CDR3 sequence is 16 residues long. The germline V gene encodes CDR1 SEHNR and CDR2 FQNEAQ (reference sequence). CDR3 loop: CSSSLEGAARDYGYTF. DNA of the CDR3: TGTTCCAGCAGCTTAGAGGGGGCAGCCAGGGACTATGGCTACACCTTC.

The sample holds one count of this clone. Other DNA sequences in the sample encode the same CDR3. This chain links TRBV9 with TRBJ2-7; a weak D match, TRBD2 (5 bases). The CDR3 is 14 amino acids. Looked up from germline, CDR1 is SGDLS and CDR2 is YYNGEE. Trimming removed 0 bases at V and 4 bases at J, with 11 bases between. The CDR3 DNA follows: TGTGCCAGCAGCGTAGATGGGAGAGCGTACGAGCAGTACTTC. This gives the protein CASSVDGRAYEQYF.

This rearrangement joins TRBV2 to TRBJ1-6; D remains unclear. Germline-derived CDR1 and CDR2 are SNHLY and FYNNEI. Trimming cost V 0 bases and J 6 bases, with 12 bases left between them. This CDR3 contains 16 residues. CDR3 DNA: TGTGCCAGCAGTGAAGCTTTCCGACTTGTTAATTCACCCCTCCACTTT. Protein sequence: CASSEAFRLVNSPLHF.

This clone was counted only a few times. As DNA, the CDR3 is TGTGCCAGCAGCTTGAACCCTATGAACACTGAAGCTTTCTTT. It is translated as CASSLNPMNTEAFF. The chain employs TRBV7-9 and TRBJ1-1; D not certain. The CDR3 contains 14 residues. V lost 3 bases, J lost 0 bases, and 8 bases lay in between. Per the germline V gene, CDR1 is SEHNR and CDR2 is FQNEAQ (reference sequence).

This clone is a singleton in its sample. This chain connects TRBV28 to TRBJ1-6; 9 bases match TRBD1. The CDR3 runs 15 residues. Germline assignment: CDR1 MDHEN and CDR2 SYDVKM. V shed 5 bases, J shed 7 bases, and the junction held 6 bases outside the gene matches. The CDR3: CASSRRGQGNSPLHF. CDR3 sequence (DNA): TGTGCCAGCAGTCGGAGGGGACAGGGAAATTCACCCCTCCACTTT.

This chain joins TRBV7-8 and TRBJ1-1; the D gene is possibly TRBD1 (5 bases). Germline values: CDR1 SGHVS, CDR2 FQNEAQ. This CDR3 contains 14 residues. The V end lost 4 bases, the J end lost 0 bases, and 9 bases lay between the germline ends. The CDR3 region is CASSSTELNTEAFF. The CDR3 nucleotides are TGTGCCAGCAGCTCGACAGAGCTGAACACTGAAGCTTTCTTT.

This clone has a single count. The V call is TRBV6-5, the J call TRBJ2-5; 7 bases are a match to TRBD1. The CDR3 contains 14 residues. The V gene end was trimmed by 7 bases and the J gene end by 1 base; junction bases not matched to a gene: 6. The germline gives CDR1 MNHEY, CDR2 SVGAGI. The CDR3 sequence is CASNIGDSQETQYF. The CDR3 nucleotides are TGTGCCAGCAATATCGGGGACAGCCAAGAGACCCAGTACTTC.

The chain recombines TRBV4-1 with TRBJ2-3; 7 bases agree with TRBD1. After removal of 4 bases from V and 0 bases from J, the junction contained 4 bases not matched to a gene. The length of the CDR3 is 15 residues. Germline V lookup: CDR1 MGHRA, CDR2 YSYEKL. CDR3 sequence reads: CASSLLTGSTDTQYF. The CDR3 coding sequence is TGCGCCAGCAGCCTATTGACAGGGAGCACAGATACGCAGTATTTT.